This note documents a single T cell receptor (beta chain) sequence. Antigen specificity is unknown. Germline CDR1 reads SGHTA; CDR2 reads FQGNSA. The length of the CDR3 is 13 residues. These data come from a study of T cells expressing NK-cell markers. Turning to the study itself: In sorted CD3+CD56+NKG2C+, CD3+CD56+NKG2C- and CD3+CD56-NKG2C+ T cells, TCR beta repertoires were obtained. Seven HCMV-seropositive donors and one seronegative donor made up the eight sequenced donors. Regarding the study as a whole: There were four donors in whom these clonotypes also led the CD3+CD56-NKG2C+ fraction. As a fraction of CD8+ T cells, dominant NKG2C+ clonotypes reached roughly 1.0-7.5% in six donors.

TCRdb reprocessed the 5' RACE reads; each CDR3 protein has one entry and no DNA is given. In all, the sample yields hundreds of thousands of distinct CDR3 sequences. The source material was blood T cells: a sorted CD56 or NKG2C T cell subset, CD4+ or CD8+ T cells, or bulk PBMC T cells (not recorded which). The gene calls are TRBV7-2 and TRBJ1-3; no DNA is available, so the TRBD1 call from TCRdb remains unchecked. This sequence was found in a woman between 18 and 75 years old in good health. CDR3 loop: CASSFTGGNTIYF.